This T cell receptor (beta chain) appears in the sequencing data of a study of identifying expanded T cells in peripheral blood. This table comes from immunoSEQ multiplex PCR, and its TCRdb copy is limited to in-frame clones, with some not included. The sample shows 85,000 to 100,000 clones, roughly 88% of them seen only once. Study outcomes and limitations: Two-week clone count variance significantly increased as total template count grew. About 1.2 clones differed between technical replicates, versus about 16 and 19 over time.

The junction had 11 bases not matched to a gene; V was cut back by 6 bases and J by 6 bases. CDR3 size: 15 residues. Per the germline V gene, CDR1 is ENHRY and CDR2 is SYGVKD. Points on this clone: The antigen is undetermined.

The specimen sequenced was blood. The source of this sequence is a person aged 18 to 70 in good health. The genes are TRBV10-3 and TRBJ1-2; the match to TRBD1 covers 9 bases. Here the CDR3 DNA reads TGTGCCATCAGCGCACCACTCGGACAGGGGAATGGCTACACCTTC. This codes for CAISAPLGQGNGYTF.